This entry lists 10 T cell receptor beta chains sequenced from one sample in a study of cytomegalovirus exposure and HLA in healthy donors. With 60 Vbeta and 13 Jbeta primers, the PCR was carried out. Method: immunoSEQ multiplex PCR; TCRdb's copy keeps in-frame clones and lacks some. The sample carries approximately 100,000 clones, 75% to 80% recorded once. Specimen: PBMCs. The receptors come from a man between 60 and 75 years old in good health and CMV-seropositive.

The CDR3 region is CASSLMSRHEQFF. The CDR3 DNA follows: TGCGCCAGCAGCCTAATGAGCCGCCACGAGCAGTTCTTC. The chain joins TRBV5-1 to TRBJ2-1; D gene uncertain. Germline loops: CDR1 SGHRS, CDR2 YFSETQ. The CDR3 covers 13 residues. The V and J ends lost 4 bases and 10 bases respectively, with 15 bases between them.

The chain links TRBV12-1 to TRBJ2-1; TRBD2 was called by the table and not checked on the DNA. TRBV12-1 is classified as a pseudogene. The CDR3 consists of 16 residues. The CDR3 loop is CASSFGGGGARNEQFF. CDR3 nucleotides: TGTGCCAGCAGCTTTGGGGGGGGCGGGGCCAGGAATGAGCAGTTCTTC.

The chain uses TRBV7-2 and TRBJ2-5, with D possibly TRBD2 on 6 matching bases. Germline V lookup: CDR1 SGHTA, CDR2 FQGNSA. V gave up 4 bases and J gave up 2 bases, with 14 bases separating them. The CDR3 spans 15 residues. The CDR3, as DNA: TGTGCCAGCAGCTCCTCTCGGGGGTCACAAGAGACCCAGTACTTC. Its protein product is CASSSSRGSQETQYF. Complete variable domain (other parts from reference TRBV7-2 and TRBJ2-5): GAGVSQSPSNKVTEKGKDVELRCDPISGHTALYWYRQSLGQGLEFLIYFQGNSAPDKSGLPSDRFSAERTGGSVSTLTIQRTQQEDSAVYLCASSSSRGSQETQYFGPGTRLLVL.

Written as DNA, the CDR3 is TGTGCCAGCAGCTTGGACACTAACTATGGCTACACCTTC. Protein product: CASSLDTNYGYTF. V is TRBV5-5 and J is TRBJ1-2, with no clear D. V was clipped by 0 bases and J by 0 bases, with 3 bases between them. The CDR3 contains 13 residues. CDR1 is SGHKS and CDR2 is YYEKEE in the germline V gene (reference sequence).

This clone was recorded a few times. The chain joins TRBV5-6 to TRBJ2-3; no clear D gene. Trimming took off 3 bases at V and 2 bases at J, with 13 bases between the two ends. CDR1 is SGHDT, CDR2 YYEEEE, per germline. This CDR3 spans 15 amino acids. The CDR3 sequence is CASSSNTVITDTQYF. The DNA of the CDR3 is TGTGCCAGCAGCTCGAATACTGTAATCACAGATACGCAGTATTTT. Variable domain in full (rest from reference TRBV5-6 and TRBJ2-3): DAGVTQSPTHLIKTRGQQVTLRCSPKSGHDTVSWYQQALGQGPQFIFQYYEEEERQRGNFPDRFSGHQFPNYSSELNVNALLLGDSALYLCASSSNTVITDTQYFGPGTRLTVL.

This clone was detected a few times. This chain uses TRBV28 with TRBJ1-1; D is unresolved. CDR1 is MDHEN and CDR2 is SYDVKM in the germline V gene. The CDR3 has 13 amino acids. Trimming took off 7 bases at V and 3 bases at J, with 12 bases between the two ends. The CDR3 DNA follows: TGTGCCAGCACCCTACCGCGGTACACTGAAGCTTTCTTT. It encodes CASTLPRYTEAFF.

The chain couples TRBV5-1 to TRBJ2-1; 13 nucleotides align to TRBD2. Germline V lookup: CDR1 SGHRS, CDR2 YFSETQ. The CDR3 loop spans 16 amino acids. V shed 5 bases and J 0 bases; nucleotides not matched to a gene: 2. In DNA form, the CDR3 reads TGCGCCAGCAGGGGACTAGCGGGAACCTCCTACAATGAGCAGTTCTTC. It translates to CASRGLAGTSYNEQFF.

V is TRBV6-6 and J is TRBJ2-2; the match to TRBD2 covers 12 bases. The CDR3 totals 16 residues. Germline CDR1 is MNHNY and CDR2 is SVGAGI (reference sequence). V dropped 4 bases and J dropped 10; count of bases not matched to a gene: 10. CDR3 nucleotides: TGTGCCAGCAGTTCTGCTAGACTAGCGGGGGTCGTGGAGCTGTTTTTT. Amino acid sequence: CASSSARLAGVVELFF.

V gene TRBV10-2 combines with J gene TRBJ2-7, with a tentative D call TRBD1 (6 bases). V was pared by 3 bases and J by 2 bases, with 14 bases between. The CDR3 contains 15 residues. CDR1 is WSHSY, CDR2 SAAADI, per germline. The CDR3 sequence is CASSDIGGQTYEQYF. CDR3 sequence (DNA): TGCGCCAGCAGTGACATCGGAGGACAGACCTACGAGCAGTACTTC.

As regards this clone: The conserved closing phenylalanine or tryptophan is absent in this CDR3, likely reflecting a read error. The rearrangement joins TRBV7-9 to TRBJ1-2; 10 bases align to TRBD1. The germline V gene encodes CDR1 SEHNR and CDR2 FQNEAQ (reference sequence). Unmatched junction bases numbered 6, after V lost 3 bases and J lost 5 bases. The CDR3 has 15 amino acids. CDR3 sequence (DNA): TGTGCCAGCAGCTTCCGGGACAGGGGAATTTATGGCTACACCTCC. Its protein is CASSFRDRGIYGYTS.